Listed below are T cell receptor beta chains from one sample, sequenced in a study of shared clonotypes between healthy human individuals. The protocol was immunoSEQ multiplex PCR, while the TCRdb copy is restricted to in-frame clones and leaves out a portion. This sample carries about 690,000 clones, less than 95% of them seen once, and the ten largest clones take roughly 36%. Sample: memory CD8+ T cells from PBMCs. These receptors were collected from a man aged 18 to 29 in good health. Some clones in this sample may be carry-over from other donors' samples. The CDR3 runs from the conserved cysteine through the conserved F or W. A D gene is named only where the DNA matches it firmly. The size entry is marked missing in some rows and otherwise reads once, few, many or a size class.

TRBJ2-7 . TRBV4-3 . TGCGCCAGCAGCCAACGGGGGATCGGCGAGCAGTACTTC CASSQRGIGEQYF
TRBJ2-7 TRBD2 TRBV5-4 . TGTGCCAGCAGGAACCAGCGGGAGGGCTACGAGCAGTACTTC CASRNQREGYEQYF
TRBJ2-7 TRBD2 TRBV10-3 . TGTGCCATCAGTGTTACGATGGGAGGGACGCCACATTCCTACGAGCAGTACTTC CAISVTMGGTPHSYEQYF
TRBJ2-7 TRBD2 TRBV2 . TGTGCCAGCGTGGCTAGCGGGAGGCTCATGTACGAGCAGTACTTC CASVASGRLMYEQYF
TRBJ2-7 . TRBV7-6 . TGTGCCAGCAGCTTTAATTCAGGGGCCTACGAGCAGTACTTC CASSFNSGAYEQYF
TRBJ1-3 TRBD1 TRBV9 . TGTGCCAGCAGCGTTACAGGGGGACGAAACACCATATATTTT CASSVTGGRNTIYF
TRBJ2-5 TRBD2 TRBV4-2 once TGTGCCAGCAGCCAAGATCTAGCGGGCCAAGAGACCCAGTACTTC CASSQDLAGQETQYF
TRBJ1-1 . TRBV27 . TGTGCCAGCAGTTTATCCGTACTCCGGGACAACAGCGATGAAGCTTTCTTT CASSLSVLRDNSDEAFF
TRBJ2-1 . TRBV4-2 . TGTGCCAGCAGCCAAGGCTCCTACAATGAGCAGTTCTTC CASSQGSYNEQFF
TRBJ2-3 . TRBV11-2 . TGTGCCAGCAGCTTAGCTCCAATCACAGATACGCAGTATTTT CASSLAPITDTQYF
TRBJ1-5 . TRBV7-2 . TGTGCCAGCAGCTTAGGGTCGGGCAATCAGCCCCAGCATTTT CASSLGSGNQPQHF
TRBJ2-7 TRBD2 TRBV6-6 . TGTGCCAGCCAACGAGCTAGCGGGGTATCCTACGAGCAGTACTTC CASQRASGVSYEQYF
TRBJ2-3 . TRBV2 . TGTGCCAGCAGTGAAGAAATAGATACGCAGTATTTT CASSEEIDTQYF